The 15 T cell receptor beta chains reported below all come from one sample, sequenced in a study of cytomegalovirus exposure and HLA in healthy donors. Primers for the PCR totalled 60 Vbeta and 13 Jbeta. The protocol was immunoSEQ multiplex PCR, while the TCRdb copy is restricted to in-frame clones and leaves out a portion. The repertoire has under 70,000 clones, around 70% of them found once; the top ten carry approximately 20%. The source material was PBMCs. The receptors come from a woman in her sixties or seventies in good health and CMV-seropositive.

The gene calls are TRBV5-6 and TRBJ1-2; TRBD1 aligns across 8 bases. Germline-derived CDR1 and CDR2 are SGHDT and YYEEEE. This CDR3 contains 14 residues. J was trimmed by 5 bases and V by 0 bases; bases with no gene match: 3. In nucleotides, the CDR3 is TGTGCCAGCAGCTTGGACAGGGGGAGGTATGGCTACACCTTC. It encodes CASSLDRGRYGYTF.

This clone came up once. J is TRBJ1-1 and V is TRBV6-1; 9 bases are a match to TRBD1. CDR1 is MNHNS and CDR2 is SASEGT in the germline V gene. The CDR3 extends over 14 amino acids. J was trimmed by 4 bases and V by 3 bases; bases with no gene match: 3. CDR3 sequence reads: CASSDRDRVTEAFF. The CDR3 DNA follows: TGTGCCAGCAGTGACCGGGACAGGGTCACTGAAGCTTTCTTT.

This chain connects TRBV7-2 to TRBJ2-3, with TRBD1 matching 8 bases. CDR3 length: 16 amino acids. CDR1 SGHTA and CDR2 FQGNSA come from the germline V gene. Germline trimming cut 4 bases from V and 0 bases from J; bases unmatched to any gene: 6. CDR3 region: CASSSRTGKSTDTQYF. CDR3 nucleotide sequence: TGTGCCAGCAGCTCTAGGACAGGGAAGAGCACAGATACGCAGTATTTT.

This CDR3 reads CASGRNEKLFF. DNA for the CDR3: TGTGCCAGCGGGAGAAATGAAAAACTGTTTTTT. The chain recombines TRBV27 with TRBJ1-4; D remains ambiguous. This CDR3 comprises 11 residues. Germline assignment: CDR1 MNHEY and CDR2 SMNVEV (reference sequence). The V and J ends lost 8 bases and 5 bases respectively, with 6 bases between them.

This chain joins TRBV5-1 and TRBJ2-1, with 7 bases matching TRBD1. In germline, CDR1 is SGHRS, CDR2 YFSETQ. Trimming took 4 bases from V and 2 from J; bases not matched to a gene: 3. The CDR3 sequence is 14 residues long. CDR3 sequence reads: CASSLGQTYNEQFF. The CDR3 bases are TGCGCCAGCAGCCTGGGACAGACCTACAATGAGCAGTTCTTC.

This chain joins TRBV14 and TRBJ2-6; D is possibly TRBD2 (5 bases). Germline loops: CDR1 SGHDN, CDR2 FVKESK. The CDR3 spans 17 residues. V lost 0 bases and J lost 0, with 9 bases in between. This CDR3 reads CASSQDRRASGANVLTF. In nucleotides, the CDR3 is TGTGCCAGCAGCCAAGATAGGCGGGCCTCTGGGGCCAACGTCCTGACTTTC.

J is TRBJ1-4 and V is TRBV4-3; D is perhaps TRBD1 (6 bases). V was clipped by 2 bases and J by 3 bases, with 13 bases between them. The CDR3 has 16 amino acids. Germline CDR1 LGHNA, CDR2 YSLEER. DNA for the CDR3: TGCGCCAGCAGCCAATGGGGGGGGGCGGCTAATGAAAAACTGTTTTTT. This translates into CASSQWGGAANEKLFF.

This rearrangement joins TRBV6-5 to TRBJ1-1; 11 nucleotides match TRBD1. With 6 bases clipped from V and 4 bases from J, the junction kept 7 bases outside the gene matches. Germline-derived CDR1 and CDR2 are MNHEY and SVGAGI. The CDR3 is made up of 15 amino acids. The chain's CDR3 is CASRGQGAGGTEAFF. As DNA, the CDR3 is TGTGCCAGCAGAGGACAGGGGGCCGGCGGCACTGAAGCTTTCTTT.

As concerns this clone: With a far larger clone one base away, a read error is the likely cause. The chain joins TRBV27 to TRBJ2-7, with TRBD1 matching over 8 bases. This CDR3 region has 15 residues. Germline V lookup: CDR1 MNHEY, CDR2 SMNVEV (reference sequence). The CDR3 region has the DNA TGTGCCAGCCGTTTATCCAGGGGGCTTCTCAACGAGCAGTACTTC. It translates to CASRLSRGLLNEQYF.

The genes are TRBV13 and TRBJ1-1; D may be TRBD1 (5 bases). This CDR3 region has 12 residues. Trimming shortened V by 2 bases and J by 8 bases, and 9 bases separated the two germline ends. Germline V CDR1 and CDR2: PRHDT, FYEKMQ (reference sequence). The CDR3 loop is CASSLRAGEAFF. The CDR3 DNA follows: TGTGCCAGCAGCTTACGGGCAGGGGAAGCTTTCTTT.

V and J are TRBV5-8 and TRBJ1-5; weak D call: TRBD1 (6 bases). V was clipped by 4 bases and J by 3 bases, with 14 bases between them. Germline CDR1 reads SGHTS; CDR2 reads YDEGEE. CDR3 length: 15 residues. CDR3 residues: CASSLQGKPNQPQHF. The CDR3 DNA reads as TGTGCCAGCAGCCTTCAGGGGAAACCCAATCAGCCCCAGCATTTT.

V gene TRBV7-2 combines with J gene TRBJ2-5; tentatively, D is TRBD2 (6 bases). The CDR3 consists of 13 residues. V was cut by 4 bases and J by 11 bases, with 17 bases left in between. Per the germline V gene, CDR1 is SGHTA and CDR2 is FQGNSA. CDR3 loop: CASSYGLFGEQYF. Written as DNA, the CDR3 is TGTGCCAGCAGCTATGGACTATTCGGGGAGCAGTACTTC.

This rearrangement joins TRBV5-5 to TRBJ2-7, with D unresolved. The CDR3 contains 13 residues. V was clipped by 1 base and J by 1 base, with 6 bases between them. Germline V gene lookup returns CDR1 SGHKS and CDR2 YYEKEE (reference sequence). Here the CDR3 reads CASSLSQSYEQYF. The CDR3 DNA reads as TGTGCCAGCAGCTTGTCACAGTCCTACGAGCAGTACTTC. Complete variable domain (other parts from reference TRBV5-5 and TRBJ2-7): DAGVTQSPTHLIKTRGQQVTLRCSPISGHKSVSWYQQVLGQGPQFIFQYYEKEERGRGNFPDRFSARQFPNYSSELNVNALLLGDSALYLCASSLSQSYEQYFGPGTRLTVT.

A note on this clone: A junction end diverges from the germline sequence, so it may reflect a read error. The chain carries TRBV6-5 and TRBJ2-5; 9 positions match TRBD1. Looked up from germline, CDR1 is MNHEY and CDR2 is SVGAGI. The CDR3 covers 14 residues. CDR3 coding DNA: TGTGCCAGCACCCCGGGACAGGGTGGTGAGATCCAGTACTTC. Translation: CASTPGQGGEIQYF.

The chain's CDR3 is CASSQRTGRYGYTF. The CDR3 DNA is TGTGCCAGCAGCCAACGGACAGGGAGGTATGGCTACACCTTC. This chain joins TRBV11-2 and TRBJ1-2; 8 bases fit TRBD1. Trimming removed 5 bases from V and 5 bases from J; junction bases left unmatched: 7. The CDR3 contains 14 residues. The germline gives CDR1 SGHAT, CDR2 FQNNGV.